These T cell receptor beta chains were read from a single sample in a study of response to subunit inactivated influenza vaccine. Via MiXCR, TCRdb re-called the RT-PCR reads, giving one row per CDR3 protein. The table lists about 180,000 distinct CDR3 sequences, approximately 8.7% of them singletons, with around 9.9% in the top ten. The specimen was non-naive T cells sorted from PBMCs, collected on the day of vaccination. All receptors derive from a man aged 50 to 59 who received an inactivated influenza vaccine. CDR3s include the opening cysteine and the closing phenylalanine or tryptophan. D genes are given only for firm matches. Part of the rows lack a size; the others show once, few, many or a class for expanded clones.

d_call clone_size j_call v_call cdr3_length cdr3_aa cdr3_nt
- - TRBJ1-2 TRBV6-5 17 CASSLDSRPWGLDGYTF TGTGCCAGCAGTTTGGACAGCAGACCCTGGGGTCTAGATGGCTACACCTTC
- - TRBJ1-4 TRBV19 12 CASSIPGTRLFF TGTGCCAGTAGTATACCGGGAACTAGACTGTTTTTT
- - TRBJ2-1 TRBV2 15 CASSEAQPSYNEQFF TGTGCCAGCAGTGAAGCACAGCCATCCTACAATGAGCAGTTCTTC
- few TRBJ1-4 TRBV25-1 14 CASSAPGLNEKLFF TGTGCCAGCAGTGCTCCGGGACTCAATGAAAAACTGTTTTTT
TRBD1 few TRBJ1-6 TRBV28 16 CASSSPPGTGFSPLHF TGTGCCAGCAGTTCCCCTCCGGGGACAGGGTTTTCACCCCTCCACTTT
- many TRBJ1-5 TRBV6-1 14 CASSPGGVRVPQHF TGTGCCAGCAGCCCGGGGGGGGTTCGTGTGCCCCAGCATTTT
- many TRBJ2-5 TRBV7-2 16 CASSFPLGGTQETQYF TGTGCCAGCAGCTTTCCCCTTGGCGGGACCCAAGAGACCCAGTACTTC
TRBD2 - TRBJ2-3 TRBV5-1 18 CASSLVSSGAITTDTQYF TGCGCCAGCAGCTTGGTGTCTAGCGGGGCGATCACCACAGATACGCAGTATTTT
- many TRBJ2-5 TRBV7-2 14 CASSYTPGDKTQYF TGTGCCAGCAGCTACACCCCGGGAGATAAGACCCAGTACTTC
TRBD1 - TRBJ1-1 TRBV20-1 13 CSAGQGAHTEAFF TGCAGTGCTGGACAGGGGGCCCACACTGAAGCTTTCTTT
- - TRBJ1-6 TRBV20-1 16 CSASGGASSYNSPLHF TGCAGTGCTTCAGGAGGGGCGAGCTCCTATAATTCACCCCTCCACTTT
- - TRBJ1-5 TRBV19 17 CASSISVRASQDQPQHF TGTGCCAGTAGTATTTCGGTCAGGGCCTCCCAAGATCAGCCCCAGCATTTT
- few TRBJ1-1 TRBV20-1 13 CSASSRVWTEAFF TGCAGTGCTAGCTCCCGAGTGTGGACTGAAGCTTTCTTT
- many TRBJ2-7 TRBV7-2 13 CASSFSNSYEQYF TGTGCCAGCAGCTTCTCCAACTCCTACGAGCAGTACTTC
- few TRBJ2-2 TRBV12-3/TRBV12-4 14 CASNIQGEGGELFF TGTGCCAGCAATATACAGGGAGAAGGAGGGGAGCTGTTTTTT
TRBD1 few TRBJ2-1 TRBV3-1 17 CASSQDGDRGAYNEQFF TGTGCCAGCAGCCAAGATGGGGACAGAGGAGCCTACAATGAGCAGTTCTTC
TRBD1 - TRBJ2-7 TRBV7-8 17 CASSLATRTGRSYEQYF TGTGCCAGCAGCTTAGCGACTCGGACAGGACGCTCCTACGAGCAGTACTTC
- few TRBJ1-6 TRBV9 19 CASSQGFRIDKKGNSPLHF TGTGCCAGCAGCCAGGGATTTAGGATAGACAAGAAAGGAAATTCACCCCTCCACTTT
- - TRBJ2-3 TRBV11-2 15 CASSLIGERTDTQYF TGTGCCAGCAGCTTAATTGGGGAACGCACAGATACGCAGTATTTT
- few TRBJ1-1 TRBV20-1 13 CSATETANTEAFF TGCAGTGCTACAGAGACAGCGAACACTGAAGCTTTCTTT
- - TRBJ1-5 TRBV15 14 CATSVKGPNQPQHF TGTGCCACCAGCGTGAAAGGACCAAATCAGCCCCAGCATTTT
TRBD1 few TRBJ1-5 TRBV20-1 14 CSATDRVRNQPQHF TGCAGTGCTACGGACAGGGTGAGGAATCAGCCCCAGCATTTT
- many TRBJ2-7 TRBV12-3/TRBV12-4 11 CASSKTYEQYF TGTGCCAGCAGTAAGACGTACGAGCAGTACTTC
- many TRBJ1-2 TRBV6-5 13 CASSLTYNYGYTF TGTGCCAGCAGCTTGACTTATAACTATGGCTACACCTTC
TRBD2 many TRBJ2-3 TRBV5-6 16 CASSYVAGGLTDTQYF TGTGCCAGCAGCTACGTAGCGGGGGGCTTAACAGATACGCAGTATTTT
TRBD2 many TRBJ2-1 TRBV29-1 17 CSVSGLAGEWGYNEQFF TGCAGCGTTTCTGGACTAGCGGGAGAGTGGGGTTACAATGAGCAGTTCTTC
- few TRBJ2-7 TRBV18 13 CASSGLQGTEQYF TGTGCCAGCTCAGGATTACAGGGTACCGAGCAGTACTTC
- - TRBJ1-5 TRBV6-5 15 CASSYSSRGNQPQHF TGTGCCAGCAGTTACTCGAGCAGGGGCAATCAGCCCCAGCATTTT
- many TRBJ2-7 TRBV12-3/TRBV12-4 14 CASSLVSWGNEQYF TGTGCCAGCAGTTTAGTCTCATGGGGAAACGAGCAGTACTTC
TRBD2 - TRBJ2-3 TRBV4-2 18 CASSTGLAGVHSTDTQYF TGTGCCAGCAGCACAGGACTAGCGGGAGTTCATAGCACAGATACGCAGTATTTT
- many TRBJ2-3 TRBV4-3 16 CASSHDYRDATDTQYF TGCGCCAGCAGCCATGACTACAGGGACGCCACAGATACGCAGTATTTT
TRBD2 many TRBJ2-1 TRBV4-1 17 CASSGTSGFSSYNEQFF TGCGCCAGCAGCGGGACTAGCGGGTTCAGCTCCTACAATGAGCAGTTCTTC
- many TRBJ2-3 TRBV14 12 CASSSPAGTQYF TGTGCCAGCAGCTCCCCGGCTGGGACGCAGTATTTT
- - TRBJ2-1 TRBV7-9 13 CASSPADYNEQFF TGTGCCAGCAGCCCTGCGGACTACAATGAGCAGTTCTTC
- - TRBJ2-2 TRBV20-1 17 CSARAFIGLAGTGELFF TGCAGTGCTAGGGCTTTCATTGGGTTGGCAGGCACCGGGGAGCTGTTTTTT
TRBD2 - TRBJ2-3 TRBV15 14 CATAGTRGTDTQYF TGTGCCACCGCGGGGACTAGAGGCACAGATACGCAGTATTTT
- many TRBJ1-1 TRBV16 14 CASSSIDAGTKAFF TGTGCCAGCAGCTCAATCGACGCCGGGACAAAGGCTTTCTTT
- - TRBJ1-1 TRBV9 16 CASSLGRGSAGAEAFF TGTGCCAGCAGCCTAGGGCGGGGGTCGGCCGGCGCTGAAGCTTTCTTT
- many TRBJ2-7 TRBV6-5 15 CASSYYRDFDYEQYF TGTGCCAGCAGTTACTACCGGGATTTCGACTACGAGCAGTACTTC
- - TRBJ2-7 TRBV20-1 12 CSAPDLFYEQYF TGCAGTGCCCCGGACCTGTTCTACGAGCAGTACTTC
- few TRBJ2-1 TRBV7-7 12 CASSDLVGGQFF TGTGCTAGCAGCGATCTAGTGGGGGGGCAGTTCTTC
- many TRBJ2-3 TRBV7-9 17 CASSPRERENSTDTQYF TGTGCCAGCAGCCCGCGTGAACGGGAAAATAGCACAGATACGCAGTATTTT
TRBD1 few TRBJ2-3 TRBV6-1 15 CASSLRDRVTDTQYF TGTGCCAGCAGCCTCCGGGACAGGGTCACAGATACGCAGTATTTT
TRBD2 few TRBJ2-3 TRBV11-2 17 CASSLGLQRGAGNTQYF TGTGCCAGCAGCCTGGGCCTTCAGCGGGGGGCCGGGAATACGCAGTATTTT
- medium-sized TRBJ2-3 TRBV20-1 14 CSAAQGSSTDTQYF TGCAGTGCTGCCCAGGGTAGCAGCACAGATACGCAGTATTTT
- - TRBJ1-6 TRBV20-1 15 CSAREGSSYNSPLHF TGCAGTGCTAGAGAGGGGAGCTCCTATAATTCACCCCTCCACTTT
- few TRBJ2-3 TRBV7-2 14 CASSQPGTTDTQYF TGTGCCAGCAGCCAACCGGGGACCACAGATACGCAGTATTTT
- few TRBJ2-1 TRBV12-3/TRBV12-4 17 CASSSPTAGSSYNEQFF TGTGCCAGCAGTTCCCCCACTGCAGGGAGCTCCTACAATGAGCAGTTCTTC
- - TRBJ2-5 TRBV6-1 13 CASIIFGLQTQYF TGTGCCAGCATAATTTTCGGGCTTCAGACCCAGTACTTC
- many TRBJ2-1 TRBV6-2/TRBV6-3 17 CASSAPSPGVAYNEQFF TGTGCCAGCAGTGCCCCCTCCCCGGGAGTGGCCTACAATGAGCAGTTCTTC
TRBD2 few TRBJ2-2 TRBV11-2 17 CASIPGAGGTNTGELFF TGTGCCAGCATCCCAGGAGCGGGGGGTACTAACACCGGGGAGCTGTTTTTT
TRBD2 few TRBJ2-1 TRBV24-1 17 CATSLSLSGGSYNEQFF TGTGCCACTTCTCTCTCCTTAAGCGGGGGATCCTACAATGAGCAGTTCTTC